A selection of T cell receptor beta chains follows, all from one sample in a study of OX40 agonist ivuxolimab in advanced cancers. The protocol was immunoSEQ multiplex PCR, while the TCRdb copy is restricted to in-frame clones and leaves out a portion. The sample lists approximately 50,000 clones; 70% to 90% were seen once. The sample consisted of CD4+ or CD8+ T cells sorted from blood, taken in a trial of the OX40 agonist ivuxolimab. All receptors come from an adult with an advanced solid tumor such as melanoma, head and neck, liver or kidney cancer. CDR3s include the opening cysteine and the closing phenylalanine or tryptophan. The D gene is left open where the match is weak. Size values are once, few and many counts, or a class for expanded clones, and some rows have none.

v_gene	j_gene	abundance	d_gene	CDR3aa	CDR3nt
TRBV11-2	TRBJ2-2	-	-	CASSLGGQNTGELFF	TGTGCCAGCAGCTTAGGCGGGCAGAACACCGGGGAGCTGTTTTTT
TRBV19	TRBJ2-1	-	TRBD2	CASSNQRTSGGSYNEQFF	TGTGCCAGTAGTAACCAACGGACTAGCGGCGGCTCCTACAATGAGCAGTTCTTC
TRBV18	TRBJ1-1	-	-	CASSPRAIRTEAFF	TGTGCCAGCTCACCAAGGGCGATACGCACTGAAGCTTTCTTT
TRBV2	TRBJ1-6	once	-	CASTTGPTFPLHF	TGTGCCAGCACTACGGGACCTACTTTTCCCCTCCACTTT
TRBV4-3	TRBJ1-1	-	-	CASSQGLARNTEAFF	TGCGCCAGCAGCCAAGGGCTGGCCAGAAACACTGAAGCTTTCTTT
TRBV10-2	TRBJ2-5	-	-	CASSERSYETQYF	TGCGCCAGCAGTGAGAGGTCATATGAGACCCAGTACTTC
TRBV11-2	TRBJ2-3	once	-	CASSLVGRADTQYF	TGTGCCAGCAGCTTGGTGGGACGGGCAGATACGCAGTATTTT
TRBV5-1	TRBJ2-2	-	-	CASSLAGSETGELFF	TGCGCCAGCAGCTTGGCGGGGTCGGAAACCGGGGAGCTGTTTTTT
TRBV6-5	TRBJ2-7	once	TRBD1	CASSYAGTGVLYEQYF	TGTGCCAGCAGTTACGCCGGGACAGGGGTGCTTTACGAGCAGTACTTC
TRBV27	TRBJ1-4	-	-	CATRRLVTNEKLFF	TGTGCCACCCGGCGATTGGTAACTAATGAAAAACTGTTTTTT
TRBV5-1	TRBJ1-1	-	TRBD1	CASSARQGPTEAFF	TGCGCCAGCAGCGCTAGACAGGGGCCCACTGAAGCTTTCTTT
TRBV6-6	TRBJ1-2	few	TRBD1	CASSYDPRQGQGYTF	TGTGCCAGCAGTTACGACCCCAGGCAGGGACAGGGCTACACCTTC
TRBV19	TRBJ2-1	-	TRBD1	CASTQSGGDRGYNEQFF	TGTGCCAGTACCCAATCTGGGGGGGACAGGGGATACAATGAGCAGTTCTTC
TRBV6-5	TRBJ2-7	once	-	CASSYSFAPETEQYF	TGTGCCAGCAGTTACTCGTTCGCGCCGGAAACCGAGCAGTACTTC
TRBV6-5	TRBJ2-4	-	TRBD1	CASSSPGTDNIQYF	TGTGCCAGCAGTTCACCCGGGACAGATAACATTCAGTACTTC
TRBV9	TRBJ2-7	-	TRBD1	CASSVNSGTGIEQYF	TGTGCCAGCAGCGTTAATTCCGGGACAGGGATTGAGCAGTACTTC
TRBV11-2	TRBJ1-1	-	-	CASSFSGPLNTEAFF	TGTGCCAGCAGCTTCTCCGGGCCCTTGAACACTGAAGCTTTCTTT
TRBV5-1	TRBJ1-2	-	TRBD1	CASSLDRSNYGYTF	TGCGCCAGCAGCCTGGACAGGTCTAACTATGGCTACACCTTC
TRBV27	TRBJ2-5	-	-	CASSTLAQGGLETQYF	TGTGCCAGCAGTACCCTCGCCCAGGGTGGTTTGGAGACCCAGTACTTC
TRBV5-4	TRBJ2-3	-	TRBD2	CASSSKETSATDTQYF	TGTGCCAGCAGTTCGAAGGAGACTAGCGCCACAGATACGCAGTATTTT
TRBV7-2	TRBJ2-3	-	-	CASSLGGMETDTQYF	TGTGCCAGCAGCTTAGGGGGAATGGAGACAGATACGCAGTATTTT
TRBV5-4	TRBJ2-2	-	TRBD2	CASSLDRPTSLNTGELFF	TGTGCCAGCAGCTTGGATCGGCCGACTAGCCTTAACACCGGGGAGCTGTTTTTT
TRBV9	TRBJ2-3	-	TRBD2	CASSVVGGFTDTQYF	TGTGCCAGCAGCGTAGTGGGGGGGTTCACAGATACGCAGTATTTT
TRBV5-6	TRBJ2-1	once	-	CASSPTPSGISEQFF	TGTGCCAGCAGCCCTACTCCATCGGGGATAAGTGAGCAGTTCTTC
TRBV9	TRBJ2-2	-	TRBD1	CASSKKLGQGGRATGELFF	TGTGCCAGCAGCAAGAAGCTGGGACAGGGGGGTAGGGCCACCGGGGAGCTGTTTTTT
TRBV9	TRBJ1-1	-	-	CASSVGGEANEAFF	TGTGCCAGCAGCGTAGGAGGGGAGGCCAATGAAGCTTTCTTT
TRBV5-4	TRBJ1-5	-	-	CASSLYSGALGGNQPQHF	TGTGCCAGCAGCTTGTATTCAGGGGCCCTCGGTGGCAATCAGCCCCAGCATTTT
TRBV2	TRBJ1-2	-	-	CASQSMGLSYGYTF	TGTGCCAGCCAGTCGATGGGCCTTAGCTATGGCTACACCTTC
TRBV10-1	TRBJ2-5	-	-	CASSGGVQETQYF	TGCGCCAGCAGTGGGGGGGTCCAAGAGACCCAGTACTTC
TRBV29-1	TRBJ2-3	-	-	CSVGRDQTQYF	TGCAGCGTTGGCCGGGACCAAACGCAGTATTTT
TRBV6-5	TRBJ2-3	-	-	CASSYKGISTDTQYF	TGTGCCAGCAGTTACAAAGGTATTAGCACAGATACGCAGTATTTT
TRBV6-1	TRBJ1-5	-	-	CASNRDNQPQHF	TGTGCCAGCAACCGGGACAATCAGCCCCAGCATTTT
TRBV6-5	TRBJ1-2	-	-	CASMASPGVRDGYTF	TGTGCCAGCATGGCCTCCCCTGGGGTAAGGGATGGCTACACCTTC
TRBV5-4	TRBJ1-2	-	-	CASSERGGRGYTF	TGTGCCAGCAGCGAACGCGGAGGCAGAGGCTACACCTTC
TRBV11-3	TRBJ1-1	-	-	CASIEHSCGRNTEAFF	TGTGCCAGCATCGAACACAGCTGCGGGAGGAACACTGAAGCTTTCTTT
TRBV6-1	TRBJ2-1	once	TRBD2	CASSVTSVHEQFF	TGTGCCAGCAGCGTAACTAGCGTACATGAGCAGTTCTTC
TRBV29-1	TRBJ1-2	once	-	CSVESSYGYTF	TGCAGCGTTGAAAGCTCCTATGGCTACACCTTC
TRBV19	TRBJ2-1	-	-	CASSIGSNNEQFF	TGTGCCAGTAGTATCGGCAGTAACAATGAGCAGTTCTTC
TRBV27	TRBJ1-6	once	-	CASSLSSSGSSYNSPLHF	TGTGCCAGCAGTTTATCGAGTTCAGGGAGCTCCTATAATTCACCCCTCCACTTT
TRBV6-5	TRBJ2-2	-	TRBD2	CASSSGGRKTGELFF	TGTGCCAGCAGTTCGGGGGGTAGGAAAACCGGGGAGCTGTTTTTT
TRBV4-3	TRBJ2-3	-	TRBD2	CASSQDRAAGGPTDTQYF	TGCGCCAGCAGCCAGGACCGGGCGGCGGGGGGGCCCACAGATACGCAGTATTTT
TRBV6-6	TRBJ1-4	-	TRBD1	CASSYLQGAGNEKLFF	TGTGCCAGCAGTTACTTACAGGGGGCAGGGAATGAAAAACTGTTTTTT
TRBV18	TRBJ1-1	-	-	CASSPGLTSYDEAFF	TGTGCCAGCTCACCTGGCTTGACGTCTTATGATGAAGCTTTCTTT
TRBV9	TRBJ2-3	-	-	CASSVEVRKARDTQYF	TGTGCCAGCAGCGTAGAGGTCCGAAAAGCACGAGATACGCAGTATTTT
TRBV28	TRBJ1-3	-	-	CASSFTQEGGGNTIYF	TGTGCCAGCAGTTTTACGCAGGAGGGAGGAGGAAACACCATATATTTT
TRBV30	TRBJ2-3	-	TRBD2	CAWSDLSGGKDTQYF	TGTGCCTGGAGCGACCTTAGCGGGGGGAAAGATACGCAGTATTTT
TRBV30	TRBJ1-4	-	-	CAWSVGGLFSLKLFF	TGTGCCTGGAGTGTGGGAGGTCTTTTCTCCCTTAAGCTGTTTTTT
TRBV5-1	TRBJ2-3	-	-	CASSFLGSTDTQYF	TGCGCCAGCAGCTTTTTGGGGAGCACAGATACGCAGTATTTT
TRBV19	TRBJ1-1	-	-	CASSMEYEGGAEAFF	TGTGCCAGTAGTATGGAGTACGAGGGTGGCGCTGAAGCTTTCTTT
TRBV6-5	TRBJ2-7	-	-	CASPLAGRTSYEQYF	TGTGCCAGCCCGCTGGCGGGACGGACATCCTACGAGCAGTACTTC
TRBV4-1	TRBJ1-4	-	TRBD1	CASSQGLRTGNEKLFF	TGCGCCAGCAGCCAAGGGCTTAGGACAGGAAATGAAAAACTGTTTTTT
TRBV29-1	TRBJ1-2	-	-	CSVERGLGGYGYTF	TGCAGCGTTGAGAGAGGCCTTGGAGGCTATGGCTACACCTTC
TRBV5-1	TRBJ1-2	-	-	CASSWGAGSPNYGYTF	TGCGCCAGCAGCTGGGGTGCCGGATCGCCTAACTATGGCTACACCTTC
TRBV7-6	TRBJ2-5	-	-	CASSLALSRTVQETQYF	TGTGCCAGCAGCTTAGCGCTTAGTAGGACGGTTCAAGAGACCCAGTACTTC
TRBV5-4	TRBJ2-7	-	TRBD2	CASSSGLAGTAYEQYF	TGTGCCAGCAGCTCAGGACTAGCGGGCACAGCCTACGAGCAGTACTTC
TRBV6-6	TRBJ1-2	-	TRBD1	CASSSWDRVKGGYTF	TGTGCCAGCAGTTCATGGGACAGGGTGAAAGGGGGCTACACCTTC
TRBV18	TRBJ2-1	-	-	CASSPRASVNEQFF	TGTGCCAGCTCACCACGAGCAAGTGTAAATGAGCAGTTCTTC
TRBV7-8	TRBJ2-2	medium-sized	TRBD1	CASSEAGTGSTGELFF	TGTGCCAGCAGCGAAGCCGGGACAGGGAGCACCGGGGAGCTGTTTTTT